These 2 T cell receptor beta chains were sequenced from one sample in a study of Ad26.COV2.S vaccination and SARS-CoV-2 variants. This table comes from immunoSEQ multiplex PCR, and its TCRdb copy is limited to in-frame clones, with some not included. The sample holds over 400,000 clones, about 90% seen once. As for treatment: about 20 received Ad26.COV2.S at low or high dose, single or two shots; roughly 5 received placebo; per-sample allocation not given. Sample collection was performed on day 63 after the first vaccine or placebo injection. The sample in question was peripheral blood, obtained in a trial of Ad26.COV2.S vaccine versus placebo. All receptors come from a person between 18 and 65 years old who received the Ad26.COV2.S COVID-19 vaccine or a placebo.

J is TRBJ2-6 and V is TRBV3-1 (or the pseudogene TRBV3-2); D unclear. This CDR3 comprises 15 residues. CDR1 and CDR2 (germline): LGHDT, YNNKEL (reference sequence). Trimming took off 0 bases at V and 1 base at J, with 4 bases between the two ends. This CDR3 is CASSQDSSGANVLTF. As DNA, the CDR3 is TGTGCCAGCAGCCAAGATTCTTCTGGGGCCAACGTCCTGACTTTC.

CDR3 region: CASSPEAGVDTQYF. CDR3 DNA: TGTGCCAGCAGCCCAGAAGCGGGGGTAGATACGCAGTATTTT. The V gene is TRBV3-1 (or the pseudogene TRBV3-2), the J gene TRBJ2-3; 8 bases are a match to TRBD2. The CDR3 is 14 amino acids. Germline V CDR1 and CDR2: LGHDT, YNNKEL (reference sequence). Trimming removed 4 bases from V and 5 bases from J; junction bases left unmatched: 5.